The sequence of this TCR beta chain was determined in a study of shared clonotypes between healthy human individuals. Donors comprised healthy HIV-negative adults lacking recent acute infections or vaccinations. Naive CD4+ cells were CD45RA-selected; the remaining cells were memory. Original processing methods: ImmunoSEQ gave junction-only sequences without quality scores, so filtering differed. TCRdb's copy holds only in-frame clones and misses some; the assay was immunoSEQ multiplex PCR. V, J and clone size are those of that table, while D and trimming were read from the DNA. Of 2 million to 2.5 million clones listed, around 90% are singletons. V was shortened by 5 bases and J by 5 bases, with 19 bases between the two germline ends. The germline gives CDR1 LNHDA, CDR2 SQIVND (reference sequence). The CDR3 is 15 amino acids.

V is TRBV19 and J is TRBJ2-7, with D tentatively TRBD1 or TRBD2 (5 bases each). The receptor was derived from a man between 18 and 29 years old in good health. Some clones in this sample may be carry-over from other donors' samples. Sequencing was carried out using naive CD4+ T cells from PBMCs. This sample's subset: CD45RA+ positively selected. CDR3 DNA sequence: TGTGCCAGTAGTTTCGAGTTCCGGGACGCCCACGAGCAGTACTTC. This sequence encodes CASSFEFRDAHEQYF.